This T cell receptor beta chain was observed in a study of radiation and T cells in renal cell carcinoma. Noted time point: blood 4 weeks post-SBRT, at nephrectomy. Treatment: 15 Gy SBRT to primary tumor, nephrectomy 4 weeks later. Sequenced by immunoSEQ multiplex PCR; TCRdb stores in-frame clones only, minus some. The sample holds around 170,000 clones, 88% seen once. The sequencing used blood, collected from a patient whose treatment included radiotherapy and nephrectomy. The sequence derives from a woman aged 50 to 60 with renal cell carcinoma.

The CDR3: CASSQEYTYEQYF. DNA of the CDR3: TGTGCCAGCAGCCAAGAATATACCTACGAGCAGTACTTC. The gene calls are TRBV14 and TRBJ2-7; no clear D gene. Trimming pared 0 bases from V and 2 bases from J, leaving 5 bases between. The germline V gene has CDR1 SGHDN and CDR2 FVKESK. The length of the CDR3 is 13 residues.